This T cell receptor beta chain was captured in a study of T cells in localized non-small cell lung cancer. General study points: Of the top 100 tumor clones, median approximately 50 were in adjacent lung, approximately 28 among its top 100.

The CDR3 extends over 12 amino acids. V dropped 0 bases and J dropped 3 bases, with 0 bases sitting between them. The germline V gene encodes CDR1 LNHNV and CDR2 YYDKDF (reference sequence). This clone was observed a single time. Its antigen is unknown. Profiled with immunoSEQ multiplex PCR; TCRdb holds only in-frame clones, not every one. Of roughly 21,000 clones in the sample, approximately 85% are singletons; the top ten hold 25% to 35%. This chain links TRBV15 with TRBJ1-3, with unresolved D. The origin of this receptor is a male donor aged 60 or over with stage II lung adenocarcinoma. The sample in question was peripheral blood mononuclear cells, obtained before any cancer treatment. The CDR3 loop is CATSRDGNTIYF. The CDR3 coding sequence is TGTGCCACCAGCAGAGATGGAAACACCATATATTTT.